The 4 T cell receptor beta chains below were found in one sample sequenced in a study of T cell repertoires in cytomegalovirus infection. TCRdb fed the reads into MiXCR, producing one record per CDR3 protein. Of some 350,000 distinct CDR3 sequences in the sample, 15% to 20% are singletons; the top ten hold around 8.6%. The specimen sequenced was PBMCs. Receptor source: a human donor in good health (CMV status not recorded). Some clones in this sample may be carry-over from other donors' samples.

The sample holds many counts of this clonotype. J is TRBJ1-2 and V is TRBV12-3 or TRBV12-4, with 11 bases lining up with TRBD1. CDR3 length: 18 amino acids. Unmatched junction bases numbered 15, after V lost 5 bases and J lost 4 bases. Here the CDR3 DNA reads TGTGCCAGCAGTCCGAGATACCACCGGGACAGGGGGGCCTATGGCTACACCTTC. It codes for CASSPRYHRDRGAYGYTF.

This clonotype was counted a few times. This chain joins TRBV12-5 and TRBJ2-7; D might be TRBD1 or TRBD2, each matching 5 bases. The germline V gene has CDR1 LGHNT and CDR2 FRNRAP. V lost 6 bases, J lost 6 bases, and 18 bases lay in between. CDR3 length: 14 residues. The CDR3 reads CASGLTGTVREQYF. CDR3 sequence (DNA): TGTGCTAGTGGCCTAACCGGGACGGTACGCGAGCAGTACTTC.

This chain uses TRBV29-1 with TRBJ1-2; D uncertain. Trimming cost V 4 bases and J 6 bases, with 15 bases left between them. The germline gives CDR1 SQVTM, CDR2 ANQGSEA. CDR3 length: 13 residues. The CDR3 loop is CSVAGGLRDGYTF. DNA for the CDR3: TGCAGCGTTGCGGGCGGTTTAAGGGATGGCTACACCTTC.

There are many counts of this clonotype. The chain combines TRBV7-2 with TRBJ2-5; no reliable D call. The CDR3 consists of 12 residues. Germline V gives CDR1 SGHTA, CDR2 FQGNSA. Between the trimmed V and J ends, which lost 0 bases and 5 bases, there was a span of 4 bases. CDR3 DNA sequence: TGTGCCAGCAGCTTAGCGGATGAGACCCAGTACTTC. Residues: CASSLADETQYF.